The 8 T cell receptor beta chains in this list originate from one sample, sequenced in a study of OX40 agonist ivuxolimab in advanced cancers. The repertoire was sequenced with immunoSEQ multiplex PCR; TCRdb's copy has only in-frame clones and lacks some. The sample contains around 45,000 clones, around 88% of which appear only once. The sequenced sample was CD4+ or CD8+ T cells sorted from blood, obtained in a trial of the OX40 agonist ivuxolimab. These receptors all stem from an adult with an advanced solid tumor such as melanoma, head and neck, liver or kidney cancer.

V and J are TRBV19 and TRBJ2-2; D is uncertain. The CDR3 spans 13 residues. V lost 1 base, J lost 3 bases, and 3 bases lay in between. Germline CDR1 LNHDA, CDR2 SQIVND (reference sequence). Here the CDR3 reads CASSIADTGELFF. The CDR3 nucleotides read TGTGCCAGTAGTATAGCTGACACCGGGGAGCTGTTTTTT. The full variable domain, rest sourced from reference TRBV19 and TRBJ2-2, is DGGITQSPKYLFRKEGQNVTLSCEQNLNHDAMYWYRQDPGQGLRLIYYSQIVNDFQKGDIAEGYSVSREKKESFPLTVTSAQKNPTAFYLCASSIADTGELFFGEGSRLTVL.

This clone was seen once. The CDR3 sequence: CASSIVRPAGETQYF. The CDR3 nucleotides read TGTGCCAGTAGTATAGTTCGCCCAGCCGGGGAGACCCAGTACTTC. The J gene is TRBJ2-5, the V gene TRBV19; no reliable D call. With 1 base removed from V and 5 bases from J, the gap between germline ends came to 14 bases. In germline, CDR1 is LNHDA, CDR2 SQIVND (reference sequence). This CDR3 comprises 15 residues.

The chain is built from TRBV6-1 and TRBJ1-1, with D tentatively TRBD1 (5 bases). Trimming removed 8 bases from V and 1 base from J, with 17 bases in between. CDR1 MNHNS and CDR2 SASEGT come from the germline V gene. The CDR3 loop spans 15 amino acids. The CDR3 sequence is CASAGGSGGNTEAFF. The CDR3 nucleotides are TGTGCCAGCGCTGGGGGGTCCGGAGGGAACACTGAAGCTTTCTTT.

This chain connects TRBV6-1 to TRBJ2-5, with D unclear. The CDR3 has 14 residues. Trimming shortened V by 5 bases and J by 0 bases, and 10 bases separated the two germline ends. The V gene's germline CDR1 is MNHNS and CDR2 SASEGT. The chain's CDR3 is CASSHRRYQETQYF. CDR3 bases: TGTGCCAGCAGTCATAGGCGTTACCAAGAGACCCAGTACTTC.

The CDR3 is CSASSGGAQHF. The CDR3 DNA reads as TGCAGTGCTAGTTCTGGTGGGGCCCAGCATTTT. The rearrangement joins TRBV20-1 to TRBJ1-5; D gene ambiguous. Germline CDR1 and CDR2: DFQATT and SNEGSKA (reference sequence). Trimming pared 3 bases from V and 11 bases from J, leaving 11 bases between. CDR3 size: 11 residues.

J is TRBJ2-5 and V is TRBV6-1, with a possible D match to TRBD2 (6 bases). CDR1 is MNHNS, CDR2 SASEGT, per germline. The V gene lost 7 bases and the J gene lost 3 bases, with 18 bases spanning the gap. The CDR3 loop spans 15 amino acids. The CDR3 DNA reads TGTGCCAGCATTCTCTCCCTAGCGAGGGAAGAGACCCAGTACTTC. This encodes CASILSLAREETQYF.

The chain combines TRBV4-2 with TRBJ2-3, with 7 bases fitting TRBD2. Germline values: CDR1 LGHNA, CDR2 YNFKEQ. The CDR3 sequence is 16 residues long. V shed 3 bases, J shed 2 bases, and the junction held 8 bases outside the gene matches. This CDR3 is CASSHSGLADTDTQYF. Here the CDR3 DNA reads TGTGCCAGCAGCCACTCAGGGCTAGCGGACACAGATACGCAGTATTTT.

This rearrangement joins TRBV6-5 to TRBJ1-1, with D unresolved. Germline V gene sequence: CDR1 MNHEY, CDR2 SVGAGI. V lost 0 bases, J lost 0 bases, and 11 bases lay in between. The CDR3 has 16 amino acids. CDR3 residues: CASSYSTGYVNTEAFF. In DNA form, the CDR3 reads TGTGCCAGCAGTTACTCGACGGGGTATGTGAACACTGAAGCTTTCTTT.